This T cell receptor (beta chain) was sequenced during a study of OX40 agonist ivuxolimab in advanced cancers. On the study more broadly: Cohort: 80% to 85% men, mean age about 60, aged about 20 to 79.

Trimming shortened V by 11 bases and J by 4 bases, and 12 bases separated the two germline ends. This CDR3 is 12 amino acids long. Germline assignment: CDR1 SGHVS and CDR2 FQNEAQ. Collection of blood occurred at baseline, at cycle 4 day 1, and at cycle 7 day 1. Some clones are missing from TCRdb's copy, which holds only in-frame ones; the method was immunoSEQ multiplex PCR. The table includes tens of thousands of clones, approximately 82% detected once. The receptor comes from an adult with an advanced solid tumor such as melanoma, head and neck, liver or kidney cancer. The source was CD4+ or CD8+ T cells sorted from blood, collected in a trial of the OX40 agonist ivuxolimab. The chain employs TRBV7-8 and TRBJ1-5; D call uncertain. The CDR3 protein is CAQQPLNQPQHF. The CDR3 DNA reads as TGTGCCCAGCAGCCTCTAAATCAGCCCCAGCATTTT.